One and the same sample provided the 27 T cell receptor beta chains below, sequenced in a study of sequential checkpoint blockade in melanoma. The sample's treatment: randomized to nivolumab then ipilimumab (arm A) or the reverse (arm B). Assay: immunoSEQ multiplex PCR; the TCRdb copy retains only in-frame clones and omits some. The top ten clones hold around 21% of a sample with about 19,000 clones, around 67% of them seen once. The specimen comprised CD8+ T cells sorted from blood (inferred from file names), sampled from a patient given nivolumab and ipilimumab in sequence. These receptors were obtained from a human donor with melanoma.

The V call is TRBV9, the J call TRBJ2-1; 7 bases line up with TRBD2. Per the germline V gene, CDR1 is SGDLS and CDR2 is YYNGEE. Trimming cost V 1 base and J 2 bases; bases outside gene matches: 12. The CDR3 consists of 18 residues. CDR3 coding DNA: TGTGCCAGCAGCGTAAACGGGAGGTGGGGTGGCCCCTACAATGAGCAGTTCTTC. The encoded protein is CASSVNGRWGGPYNEQFF. Filled out from reference TRBV9 and TRBJ2-1, the complete variable domain reads DSGVTQTPKHLITATGQRVTLRCSPRSGDLSVYWYQQSLDQGLQFLIQYYNGEERAKGNILERFSAQQFPDLHSELNLSSLELGDSALYFCASSVNGRWGGPYNEQFFGPGTRLTVL.

A few counts support this clone. The V and J genes are TRBV11-3 and TRBJ2-1; D unresolved. The CDR3 is made up of 13 amino acids. V was trimmed by 9 bases and J by 4 bases, leaving 13 bases between them. Germline V CDR1 and CDR2: SGHNT, YENEEA. The DNA of the CDR3 is TGTGCCAGTTCGGGTGGCGGTTACAATGAGCAGTTCTTC. Protein product: CASSGGGYNEQFF.

The chain has TRBV4-3 and TRBJ1-2, with 7 positions matching TRBD1. The CDR3 contains 18 residues. V lost 3 bases, J lost 5 bases, and 18 bases stayed unmatched. CDR1 and CDR2 from the germline V gene are LGHNA and YSLEER. The CDR3 DNA reads as TGCGCCAGCAGCCATAGGAGTGGGACAGCGGAATCAACATATGGCTACACCTTC. This translates into CASSHRSGTAESTYGYTF.

The chain carries TRBV28 and TRBJ1-6; 9 bases map to TRBD1. CDR3 length: 14 amino acids. Germline V gene data show CDR1 as MDHEN and CDR2 as SYDVKM. Unmatched junction bases numbered 2, after V lost 3 bases and J lost 8 bases. DNA of the CDR3: TGTGCCAGCAGTTTGACAGGGGGAGATTCACCCCTCCACTTT. It encodes CASSLTGGDSPLHF.

In this sample, this clone turned up a few times. The V gene is TRBV19, the J gene TRBJ1-2, with D maybe TRBD1 (5 bases). The CDR3 runs 13 residues. V gave up 6 bases and J gave up 4 bases, with 12 bases separating them. Germline V lookup: CDR1 LNHDA, CDR2 SQIVND (reference sequence). The CDR3 reads CASRPWGGYGYTF. CDR3 sequence (DNA): TGTGCCAGTAGGCCCTGGGGGGGCTATGGCTACACCTTC.

The J gene is TRBJ2-1, the V gene TRBV27, with TRBD2 matching 7 bases. Germline V gene sequence: CDR1 MNHEY, CDR2 SMNVEV (reference sequence). Trimming removed 3 bases from V and 6 bases from J; junction bases left unmatched: 5. This CDR3 contains 14 residues. The CDR3 DNA is TGTGCCAGCAGTTTCTCAGGCGGGGGCAATGAGCAGTTCTTC. It translates to CASSFSGGGNEQFF.

This clone was counted a few times. V usage is TRBV27 and J usage is TRBJ2-7; 10 bases agree with TRBD2. The germline V gene has CDR1 MNHEY and CDR2 SMNVEV (reference sequence). Losses at the gene ends were 1 base for V and 5 bases for J; bases not matched to a gene: 8. The CDR3 runs 16 residues. Written as DNA, the CDR3 is TGTGCCAGCAGTTTATACGAGCGGGGGGGCCTCCACGAGCAGTACTTC. Protein sequence: CASSLYERGGLHEQYF.

The J gene is TRBJ1-2, the V gene TRBV5-1; perhaps TRBD1 as D (6 bases). The CDR3 length is 16 residues. Between the trimmed V and J ends, which lost 4 bases and 4 bases, there was a span of 20 bases. CDR1 and CDR2 (germline): SGHRS, YFSETQ. The DNA of the CDR3 is TGCGCCAGCAGCCCCCTAAGCGACAGGCGAATCTATGGCTACACCTTC. It translates to CASSPLSDRRIYGYTF.

The table lists this clone with a few counts. The chain employs TRBV5-1 and TRBJ1-6; D might be TRBD1 (5 bases). The CDR3 is 14 amino acids. V was trimmed by 3 bases and J by 8 bases, leaving 12 bases between them. The germline gives CDR1 SGHRS, CDR2 YFSETQ. CDR3 in DNA: TGCGCCAGCAGCTCCGGGGGGGGGTATTCACCCCTCCACTTT. It encodes CASSSGGGYSPLHF. The variable domain in full, completed from reference TRBV5-1 and TRBJ1-6, reads KAGVTQTPRYLIKTRGQQVTLSCSPISGHRSVSWYQQTPGQGLQFLFEYFSETQRNKGNFPGRFSGRQFSNSRSEMNVSTLELGDSALYLCASSSGGGYSPLHFGNGTRLTVT.

J is TRBJ2-7 and V is TRBV19; 10 bases align to TRBD2. Germline V gives CDR1 LNHDA, CDR2 SQIVND (reference sequence). The ends lost 3 bases at V and 6 bases at J; junction bases unmatched: 5. CDR3 length: 14 residues. The DNA of the CDR3 is TGTGCCAGTAGTATCACTAGCGGGATCCCCGAGCAGTACTTC. Protein product: CASSITSGIPEQYF.

The rearrangement links TRBV7-9 to TRBJ1-5; 8 positions match TRBD1. Germline lookup yields CDR1 SEHNR and CDR2 FQNEAQ (reference sequence). The CDR3 loop spans 16 amino acids. The V segment lost 4 bases and the J segment 5 bases; nucleotides outside the gene matches: 10. The chain's CDR3 is CASSSSVQGAYQPQHF. The CDR3 nucleotides read TGTGCCAGCAGCTCCTCCGTCCAGGGGGCCTATCAGCCCCAGCATTTT.

The chain uses TRBV25-1 and TRBJ1-2; D is possibly TRBD1 (6 bases). Germline V CDR1 and CDR2: MGHDK, SYGVNS. CDR3 length equals 14 residues. V gave up 4 bases and J gave up 4 bases, with 13 bases separating them. CDR3 region: CASSAVRDTYGYTF. As DNA, the CDR3 is TGTGCCAGCAGTGCTGTCCGGGACACCTATGGCTACACCTTC.

The V and J genes are TRBV7-6 and TRBJ2-5, with D possibly TRBD2 on 5 matching bases. The DNA end lines up better with TRBJ2-7; the J call may be wrong. Germline V gene sequence: CDR1 SGHVS, CDR2 FNYEAQ. The CDR3 loop spans 16 amino acids. The CDR3 here is CASSLAHDYIYGEQYF. In nucleotides, the CDR3 is TGTGCCAGCAGCTTAGCGCATGACTACATTTACGGCGAGCAGTACTTC.

The V and J genes are TRBV19 and TRBJ2-1, with TRBD2 as a possible D gene (7 bases). The CDR3 is 13 amino acids. The ends were cut back, 3 bases at V and 13 bases at J, with 16 bases in the middle. Per germline, CDR1 LNHDA and CDR2 SQIVND (reference sequence). CDR3 nucleotide sequence: TGTGCCAGTAGTATCTCGTCGGGGGGCGGACAGTTCTTC. Its protein product is CASSISSGGGQFF.

The chain joins TRBV5-1 to TRBJ1-1; D call uncertain. V was pared by 0 bases and J by 1 base, with 13 bases between. The CDR3 runs to 16 residues. CDR1 is SGHRS, CDR2 YFSETQ, per germline. Here the CDR3 DNA reads TGCGCCAGCAGCTTGGAACCGGTTGGTGGGAACACTGAAGCTTTCTTT. Protein: CASSLEPVGGNTEAFF.

This clone came up a few times. The junction shows a germline mismatch at one end, possibly a read error. The chain has TRBV9 and TRBJ2-2; D call uncertain. This CDR3 is built from 13 residues. CDR1 SGDLS and CDR2 YYNGEE come from the germline V gene. The DNA for the CDR3 is TGTGCTAGCAGTCCCTTCAACACCGGGGAGCTGTTTTTT. This translates into CASSPFNTGELFF.

The V and J genes are TRBV11-1 and TRBJ1-3; D unclear. The germline V gene has CDR1 SGHAT and CDR2 FQDESV (reference sequence). The V end lost 2 bases, the J end lost 0 bases, and 8 bases lay between the germline ends. CDR3 length: 15 amino acids. CDR3 residues: CASSLRRNSGNTIYF. The CDR3 bases are TGTGCCAGCAGCTTAAGGAGAAACTCTGGAAACACCATATATTTT.

This clone was recorded only once. The V and J genes are TRBV13 and TRBJ1-1; a possible D gene is TRBD1 (6 bases). The CDR3 is 14 residues long. V gave up 0 bases and J gave up 2 bases, with 7 bases separating them. Germline assignment: CDR1 PRHDT and CDR2 FYEKMQ (reference sequence). The CDR3 coding sequence is TGTGCCAGCAGCTTAGGCAGGGGCAACACTGAAGCTTTCTTT. It translates to CASSLGRGNTEAFF. The full variable domain, with the rest looked up from reference TRBV13 and TRBJ1-1, is AAGVIQSPRHLIKEKRETATLKCYPIPRHDTVYWYQQGPGQDPQFLISFYEKMQSDKGSIPDRFSAQQFSDYHSELNMSSLELGDSALYFCASSLGRGNTEAFFGQGTRLTVV.

The chain carries TRBV10-2 and TRBJ2-7, with TRBD1 matching 8 bases. After removal of 8 bases from V and 5 bases from J, the junction contained 8 bases not matched to a gene. In germline, CDR1 is WSHSY, CDR2 SAAADI. This CDR3 region has 13 residues. The CDR3 is CASGGTGWDEQYF. In DNA form, the CDR3 reads TGCGCCAGCGGTGGGACAGGTTGGGACGAGCAGTACTTC.

A note on this clone: At one end the junction does not follow the germline gene, possibly because of a read error. This chain links TRBV7-3 with TRBJ2-7; D is unclear. This CDR3 region has 14 residues. CDR1 and CDR2 (germline): SGHTA, FQGTGA. The CDR3 loop reads CASSQALGFYEQYF. The CDR3 bases are TGCGCCAGCAGCCAGGCGTTGGGTTTCTACGAGCAGTACTTC.

This chain connects TRBV6-5 to TRBJ2-7, with 10 bases lining up with TRBD1. V gave up 4 bases and J gave up 0 bases; unmatched junction bases: 3. The CDR3 runs 15 residues. Looked up from germline, CDR1 is MNHEY and CDR2 is SVGAGI. DNA of the CDR3: TGTGCCAGCAGTTCCGGGACAGGGGTCTCCTACGAGCAGTACTTC. Amino acid sequence: CASSSGTGVSYEQYF.

This sequence joins TRBV9 and TRBJ2-1; D perhaps matches TRBD2 (6 bases). The CDR3 length is 14 residues. Germline assignment: CDR1 SGDLS and CDR2 YYNGEE. Deletions cut 0 bases from V and 8 bases from J, with 12 bases between. CDR3 residues: CASSVGGGFDEQFF. CDR3 coding DNA: TGTGCCAGCAGCGTAGGTGGAGGGTTTGATGAGCAGTTCTTC.

In the case of this clone: Mismatch with germline at one junction end may stem from a read error. The chain recombines TRBV28 with TRBJ1-5, with 7 positions matching TRBD1. CDR1 is MDHEN, CDR2 SYDVKM, per germline. CDR3 length equals 12 residues. This CDR3 reads CASRTGVGLLDF. The CDR3 DNA sequence: TGTGCCAGCAGAACAGGGGTCGGCCTCCTGGATTTT.

The V and J genes are TRBV29-1 and TRBJ2-1; 11 bases agree with TRBD2. Losses at the gene ends were 2 bases for V and 0 bases for J; bases not matched to a gene: 12. The CDR3 spans 19 residues. Germline assignment: CDR1 SQVTM and CDR2 ANQGSEA. In DNA form, the CDR3 reads TGCAGCGTTGAACTTTGGGGACTAGCGGACCTGAGCTCCTACAATGAGCAGTTCTTC. It translates to CSVELWGLADLSSYNEQFF.

This clone has more than one count but fewer than ten. The chain joins TRBV5-1 to TRBJ2-1; a weak D match, TRBD1 (6 bases). The CDR3 runs to 12 residues. Looked up from germline, CDR1 is SGHRS and CDR2 is YFSETQ. V gave up 5 bases and J gave up 6 bases, with 9 bases separating them. The CDR3 protein is CASRPDSNEQFF. In DNA, the CDR3 is TGCGCCAGCAGGCCGGACAGCAATGAGCAGTTCTTC.

This clone was counted between two and nine times. The V gene is TRBV19, the J gene TRBJ1-1, with 10 bases aligning to TRBD1. From germline, CDR1 is LNHDA and CDR2 SQIVND (reference sequence). This CDR3 region has 17 residues. The V gene end was trimmed by 6 bases and the J gene end by 1 base; junction bases not matched to a gene: 11. Here the CDR3 reads CASRIGTGERANTEAFF. CDR3 coding DNA: TGTGCCAGTAGGATCGGGACAGGGGAACGCGCGAACACTGAAGCTTTCTTT.

The chain links TRBV2 to TRBJ2-1; TRBD1 aligns across 9 bases. The CDR3 is made up of 13 amino acids. The J segment lost 4 bases and the V segment lost 11 bases, leaving 6 bases of the junction unmatched. Germline V gives CDR1 SNHLY, CDR2 FYNNEI. CDR3 nucleotides: TGTGCCGGTACAGGGGGCGGGTACAATGAGCAGTTCTTC. It encodes CAGTGGGYNEQFF. Variable domain in full (rest from reference TRBV2 and TRBJ2-1): EPEVTQTPSHQVTQMGQEVILRCVPISNHLYFYWYRQILGQKVEFLVSFYNNEISEKSEIFDDQFSVERPDGSNFTLKIRSTKLEDSAMYFCAGTGGGYNEQFFGPGTRLTVL.